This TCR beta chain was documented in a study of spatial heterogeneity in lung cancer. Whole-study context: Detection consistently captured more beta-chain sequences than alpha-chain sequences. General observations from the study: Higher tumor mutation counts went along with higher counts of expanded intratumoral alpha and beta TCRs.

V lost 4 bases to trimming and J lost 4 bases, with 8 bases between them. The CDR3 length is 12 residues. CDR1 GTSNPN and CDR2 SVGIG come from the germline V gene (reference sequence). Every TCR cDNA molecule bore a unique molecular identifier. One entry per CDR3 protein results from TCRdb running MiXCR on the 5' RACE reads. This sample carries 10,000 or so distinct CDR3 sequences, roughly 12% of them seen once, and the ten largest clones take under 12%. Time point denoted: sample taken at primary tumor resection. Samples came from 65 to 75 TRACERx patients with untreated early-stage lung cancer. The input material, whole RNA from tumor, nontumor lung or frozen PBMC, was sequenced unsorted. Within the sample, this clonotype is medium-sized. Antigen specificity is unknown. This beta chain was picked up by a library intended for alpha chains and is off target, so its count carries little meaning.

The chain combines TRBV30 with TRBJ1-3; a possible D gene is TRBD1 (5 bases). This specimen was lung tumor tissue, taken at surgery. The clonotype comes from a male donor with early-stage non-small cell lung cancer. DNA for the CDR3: TGTGCCTGGAAAGGGGTCGGAAACACCATATATTTT. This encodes CAWKGVGNTIYF.